These T cell receptor beta chains were read from a single sample in a study of cytomegalovirus exposure and HLA in healthy donors. TCRdb's copy holds only in-frame clones and misses some; the assay was immunoSEQ multiplex PCR. The repertoire holds about 82,000 clones, with approximately 80% as singletons. Sequenced material: PBMCs. The receptors were sampled from a man aged 50 to 59 in good health and CMV-seronegative. Each CDR3 is given with its conserved first and last residue. Each record gives: clone size, V gene, D gene, J gene, CDR3 DNA, CDR3 protein. D genes are given only for firm matches. The size of a clone is reported for some rows only, either as once, few or many, or as a class for expanded clones.

-	TRBV4-2	TRBD2	TRBJ2-7	TGTGCCAGCAGCCAAGTTGGGGGGGACTCCTACGAGCAGTACTTC	CASSQVGGDSYEQYF
few	TRBV13	-	TRBJ1-1	TGTGCCAGCAGCTTAGGAGGGGCTAGAGGAACTGAAGCTTTCTTT	CASSLGGARGTEAFF
-	TRBV7-3	-	TRBJ1-1	TGTGCCAGCAGCTTTCGGGTAGGGAGTAACACTGAAGCTTTCTTT	CASSFRVGSNTEAFF
-	TRBV19	TRBD1	TRBJ1-2	TGTGCCAGTAGTATTCGATCGGGACAGGTTAACTATGGCTACACCTTC	CASSIRSGQVNYGYTF
-	TRBV7-2	-	TRBJ1-5	TGTGCCAGCAGCTTAGTTGGGGCTAATCAGCTCCAGCATTTT	CASSLVGANQLQHF
-	TRBV6-5	TRBD1	TRBJ2-3	TGTGCCAGCAGCCGACAGGGGGCTGGCGCAGATACGCAGTATTTT	CASSRQGAGADTQYF
-	TRBV6-1	TRBD2	TRBJ2-7	TGTGCCAGCACTAGACTAGCGGGCGTCTACGAGCAGTACTTC	CASTRLAGVYEQYF
-	TRBV19	-	TRBJ2-4	TGTGCCAGTAAGGTTCCGGGCAAAAACATTCAGTACTTC	CASKVPGKNIQYF
-	TRBV6-5	-	TRBJ1-1	TGTGCCAGCAGTTACAACGAGGTGCGCACTGAAGCTTTCTTT	CASSYNEVRTEAFF
-	TRBV19	-	TRBJ2-5	TGTGCCAGTAGTATTCAGGGTGGGCCCCAGTACTTC	CASSIQGGPQYF
-	TRBV5-1	-	TRBJ2-7	TGCGCCAGCAGCTTCGAGGGTTACGAGCAGTACTTC	CASSFEGYEQYF
once	TRBV7-2	TRBD2	TRBJ2-5	TGTGCCAGCAGCCCACTAGCGGGGGCCCTTCAAGAGACCCAGTACTTC	CASSPLAGALQETQYF
-	TRBV15	TRBD1	TRBJ1-5	TGTGCCACCAGCAGAGTTAGGGGGCATGTGCGCGAAGCCCAGCATTTT	CATSRVRGHVREAQHF
few	TRBV5-6	TRBD1	TRBJ1-5	TGTGCCAGCAGCTTGAGACAGGGGGGAATTCAGCCCCAGCATTTT	CASSLRQGGIQPQHF
-	TRBV4-3	-	TRBJ1-2	TGCGCCAGCAGCCAAGATCGGGTGGGCTATGGCTACACCTTC	CASSQDRVGYGYTF
-	TRBV6-5	-	TRBJ1-1	TGTGCCAGCCACAAACACGGAGCCACTGAAGCTTTCTTT	CASHKHGATEAFF
-	TRBV11-2	-	TRBJ2-1	TGTGCCAGCAGACTACCCGGCCGGCCTGGCAATGAGCAGTTCTTC	CASRLPGRPGNEQFF
-	TRBV6-5	TRBD2	TRBJ2-7	TGTGCCAGCAGTTACTCGCCAATCGGGGGGGCTCGAGAGCAGTACTTC	CASSYSPIGGAREQYF
-	TRBV28	-	TRBJ2-7	TGTGCCAGCGTCACGGGGGGCCACGAGCAGTACTTC	CASVTGGHEQYF
once	TRBV11-3	-	TRBJ1-2	TGTGCCAGCAGCTCCCTTAGGGGCCGGGTCTCCTTC	CASSSLRGRVSF
-	TRBV20-1	-	TRBJ1-2	TGCAGTGCTAGACGGTCTGGCTACACCTTC	CSARRSGYTF
-	TRBV5-6	-	TRBJ2-5	TGTGCCAGCAGCCGGCCCCCCCGGGGGGCGAATCGAGAGACCCAGTACTTC	CASSRPPRGANRETQYF
-	TRBV9	TRBD1	TRBJ1-1	TGTGCCAGCAGCGGGGGGACAGGGAACACTGAAGCTTTCTTT	CASSGGTGNTEAFF
-	TRBV5-4	-	TRBJ1-1	TGTGCCAGCAGCTTGGTAGCAGGCGGGCCCAACACTGAAGCTTTCTTT	CASSLVAGGPNTEAFF
few	TRBV5-4	TRBD1	TRBJ1-4	TGTGCCAGCAGTGACAGGGCAACTAATGAAAAACTGTTTTTT	CASSDRATNEKLFF
-	TRBV2	TRBD1	TRBJ1-2	TGTGCCAGCGAGATCGGGCCTCAGGGGGAAAGGGGCTACACCTTC	CASEIGPQGERGYTF
-	TRBV7-2	-	TRBJ1-1	TGTGCCAGCAGATCAACCGGGAACCGACCCTCTGAAGCTTTCTTT	CASRSTGNRPSEAFF
-	TRBV30	-	TRBJ1-6	TGTGCCTGGAGAGACAGCCCCTATAATTCACCCCTCCACTTT	CAWRDSPYNSPLHF
-	TRBV11-2	-	TRBJ1-5	TGTGCCAGCAGCTCCCGGGAAGGGAGTCAGCCCCAGCATTTT	CASSSREGSQPQHF
-	TRBV5-1	-	TRBJ2-2	TGCGCCAGCAGCCCAACGGCGGGGGCCCCCGGGGAGCTGTTTTTT	CASSPTAGAPGELFF
-	TRBV6-5	-	TRBJ1-1	TGTGCCAGCAGTACAGTAGGTAGGACTGAAGCTTTCTTT	CASSTVGRTEAFF
-	TRBV5-1	-	TRBJ1-6	TGCGCCAGCAGCTTGTCGGCAGGGGTTAATTCACCCCTCCACTTT	CASSLSAGVNSPLHF
-	TRBV18	-	TRBJ2-5	TGTGCCAGCTCACCTTCGGAGGGGCTGGAGACCCAGTACTTC	CASSPSEGLETQYF
-	TRBV7-8	TRBD1	TRBJ2-7	TGTGCCAGCAGCCCCGGGACAGGCGGTTACGAGCAGTACTTC	CASSPGTGGYEQYF
-	TRBV23-1	TRBD2	TRBJ2-7	TGCGCCGGGGGAGGGAACTCCTACGAGCAGTACTTC	CAGGGNSYEQYF
-	TRBV7-8	-	TRBJ2-7	TGTGCCAGCAGCCGGACGGACAGAGCCTACGAGCAGTACTTC	CASSRTDRAYEQYF
-	TRBV9	-	TRBJ1-1	TGTGCCAGCAGCGTAGGGGGAGGGTCGAACACTGAAGCTTTCTTT	CASSVGGGSNTEAFF
-	TRBV30	-	TRBJ1-5	TGTGCCTGGACCCGAGGGGGGGTCAATCAGCCCCAGCATTTT	CAWTRGGVNQPQHF
once	TRBV9	TRBD1	TRBJ2-7	TGTGCCAGCAGCGGCGGCCGGACAGGGGGATTTGTCGAGCAGTACTTC	CASSGGRTGGFVEQYF
-	TRBV9	TRBD1	TRBJ2-1	TGTGCCAGCAGCGTAGAGAGACAGGGCAATGAGCAGTTCTTC	CASSVERQGNEQFF
-	TRBV7-3	TRBD2	TRBJ2-2	TGTGCCAGCAGCTTATATCTAGCGGGGGGGCGCACCGGGGAGCTGTTTTTT	CASSLYLAGGRTGELFF
-	TRBV10-1	-	TRBJ2-2	TGCGCCAGCAGTGATAACGGTCCGGGGGAGCTGTTTTTT	CASSDNGPGELFF
-	TRBV7-2	TRBD1	TRBJ1-6	TGTGCCAGCAGCTTAGGGACAGGGAGTTCACCCCTCCACTTT	CASSLGTGSSPLHF
-	TRBV7-9	TRBD1	TRBJ1-6	TGTTCCAGCAGCCGAGAGACAGGGTTTAATTCACCCCTCCACTTT	CSSSRETGFNSPLHF
once	TRBV5-1	TRBD1	TRBJ2-1	TGCGCCAGCAGCCCAGGGACAGGGAGCTACAATGAGCAGTTCTTC	CASSPGTGSYNEQFF
-	TRBV5-8	-	TRBJ1-1	TGTGCCAGCAGCTTGAGGGGTTTGGGCACTGAAGCTTTCTTT	CASSLRGLGTEAFF
-	TRBV10-1	-	TRBJ1-6	TGCGCCAGCAAACCGTATGAGATGAATTCACCCCTCCACTTT	CASKPYEMNSPLHF
-	TRBV5-1	TRBD1	TRBJ2-7	TGCGCCAGCAGCTGGGGGACAGGGGCATCCTACGAGCAGTACTTC	CASSWGTGASYEQYF
-	TRBV4-3	-	TRBJ1-1	TGCGCCAGCAGCCAAGATTTCGGGGGGGGAGCTTTCTTT	CASSQDFGGGAFF
-	TRBV7-9	TRBD1	TRBJ2-5	TGTGCCAGCAGCTTACGGTGGGGACAGGGGTTTAGGAGAGAGACCCAGTACTTC	CASSLRWGQGFRRETQYF
-	TRBV6-5	TRBD1	TRBJ1-1	TGTGCCAGCAGTGCGGAGACAGGGCCACAAGCTTTCTTT	CASSAETGPQAFF
-	TRBV5-1	-	TRBJ1-2	TGCGCCAGCAGCTCTTACAGGGAGTCTGGCTACACCTTC	CASSSYRESGYTF
-	TRBV5-4	TRBD1	TRBJ2-7	TGTGCCAGCAGCTCGGCGGGACAGGGTTTCTACGAGCAGTACTTC	CASSSAGQGFYEQYF